The clone carrying this T cell receptor beta chain is a singleton in its sample. Its antigen is undetermined. The sample comes from a study of shared clonotypes between healthy human individuals. Study-wide points: Non-shared clonotypes had lower generation probabilities than clonotypes shared by all four sorted-subset donors.

CDR3 length equals 14 residues. Trimming cost V 7 bases and J 2 bases, with 13 bases left between them. CDR1 MNHEY and CDR2 SVGAGI come from the germline V gene. The method was immunoSEQ multiplex PCR; TCRdb's version includes in-frame clones alone and lacks a portion of them. The sample holds about 1.5 million clones, 98% seen once. The sequencing input was naive CD4+ T cells sorted from blood. Subset described: CD45RA+ positively selected. The clonotype originates from a man aged 30-40 years in good health. This chain uses TRBV6-5 with TRBJ2-3, with TRBD2 as a possible D gene (6 bases). The CDR3 loop reads CASTGTAPTDTQYF. The CDR3 nucleotides read TGTGCCAGCACTGGGACTGCCCCCACAGATACGCAGTATTTT.